These 19 T cell receptor beta chains originate from one sample sequenced in a study of cytomegalovirus exposure and HLA in healthy donors. The PCR made use of 60 Vbeta and 13 Jbeta primers. TCRdb's copy holds only in-frame clones and misses some; the assay was immunoSEQ multiplex PCR. The sample comprises roughly 150,000 clones, about 10% of which are singletons, and approximately 1.7% rests with the top ten. The material sequenced was PBMCs. The receptor source for this set is a man aged 45-65 years in good health and CMV-seronegative.

The sample holds a few counts of this clone. V gene TRBV25-1 combines with J gene TRBJ2-7; possible D gene TRBD2, 6 bases. CDR1 MGHDK and CDR2 SYGVNS come from the germline V gene. The CDR3 spans 14 residues. Trimming stripped 1 base from V and 7 bases from J, with 14 bases between. As DNA, the CDR3 is TGTGCCAGCAGTGAATTCGGGGGTAGAGGAGAGCAGTACTTC. Protein sequence: CASSEFGGRGEQYF.

V is TRBV27 and J is TRBJ1-2, with 7 bases matching TRBD1. Per the germline V gene, CDR1 is MNHEY and CDR2 is SMNVEV (reference sequence). The CDR3 has 11 residues. The CDR3 DNA reads as TGTGTCTCAGGGGGTTTCGGGGGCTACACCTTC. This gives the protein CVSGGFGGYTF.

CDR3 coding DNA: TGTGCCACCCGTCGCTCCTACGAGCAGTACTTC. It is translated as CATRRSYEQYF. This rearrangement joins TRBV2 to TRBJ2-7, with no clear D. The CDR3 is 11 amino acids. Trimming took 10 bases from V and 0 from J, leaving 7 bases between them. Germline V gene sequence: CDR1 SNHLY, CDR2 FYNNEI.

This clone has a handful of counts. V gene TRBV27 combines with J gene TRBJ2-3; 7 bases align to TRBD1. CDR1 MNHEY and CDR2 SMNVEV come from the germline V gene (reference sequence). The junction had 12 bases not matched to a gene; V was cut back by 3 bases and J by 3 bases. The CDR3 consists of 17 residues. The CDR3 nucleotides read TGTGCCAGCAGTTTGTACAGACAGGGAATATTAACAGATACGCAGTATTTT. This sequence encodes CASSLYRQGILTDTQYF.

In this sample, this clone turned up a few times. The J gene is TRBJ1-1, the V gene TRBV5-1; maybe TRBD1 (6 bases). Germline lookup yields CDR1 SGHRS and CDR2 YFSETQ. The CDR3 totals 14 residues. Trimming stripped 4 bases from V and 0 bases from J, with 10 bases between. The chain's CDR3 is CASSEGVVNTEAFF. CDR3 coding DNA: TGCGCCAGCAGCGAGGGGGTGGTGAACACTGAAGCTTTCTTT.

The chain joins TRBV9 to TRBJ2-7; 10 bases are shared with TRBD1. With V trimmed by 3 bases and J by 7 bases, 10 bases remained unmatched. The CDR3 has 15 amino acids. Germline CDR1 SGDLS, CDR2 YYNGEE. As DNA, the CDR3 is TGTGCCAGCAGCGCCCCCGGGACAGGGGAGATGGAGCAGTACTTC. Encoded protein: CASSAPGTGEMEQYF.

The chain uses TRBV2 and TRBJ2-7; 7 bases fit TRBD2. This CDR3 has 16 residues. CDR1 is SNHLY, CDR2 FYNNEI, per germline. The V gene end was trimmed by 4 bases and the J gene end by 2 bases; junction bases not matched to a gene: 11. The DNA for the CDR3 is TGTGCCAGCAGTGGTTGGGGGGGAGCAGAGACCTACGAGCAGTACTTC. The encoded protein is CASSGWGGAETYEQYF.

J is TRBJ1-2 and V is TRBV2; 9 positions agree with TRBD1. The V segment lost 10 bases and the J segment 2 bases; nucleotides outside the gene matches: 2. CDR3 length equals 12 residues. The germline CDR1 and CDR2 sequences are SNHLY and FYNNEI. Here the CDR3 DNA reads TGTGCCACGGGACAGGGCAACTATGGCTACACCTTC. It specifies CATGQGNYGYTF.

This clone showed up just a few times. V is TRBV30 and J is TRBJ1-4; D uncertain. This CDR3 has 11 residues. Trimming took off 8 bases at V and 5 bases at J, with 9 bases between the two ends. Germline CDR1 is GTSNPN and CDR2 is SVGIG (reference sequence). CDR3 DNA sequence: TGTGCCCTCCGAGGAAATGAAAAACTGTTTTTT. Its protein product is CALRGNEKLFF.

This rearrangement joins TRBV30 to TRBJ1-3; no clear D. CDR1 and CDR2 (germline): GTSNPN, SVGIG (reference sequence). The CDR3 is 14 amino acids. Trimming stripped 2 bases from V and 0 bases from J, with 8 bases between. CDR3 amino acids: CAWSLGSSGNTIYF. CDR3 bases: TGTGCCTGGAGTTTGGGCAGCTCTGGAAACACCATATATTTT.

This clone was found a few times. V and J are TRBV5-4 and TRBJ2-3; 7 nucleotides align to TRBD1. The CDR3 spans 16 residues. V was pared by 4 bases and J by 0 bases, with 8 bases of the junction left unmatched. Germline CDR1 and CDR2: SGHNT and YYREEE (reference sequence). CDR3 region: CASSTGTAPSTDTQYF. DNA for the CDR3: TGTGCCAGCAGCACCGGGACAGCCCCTAGCACAGATACGCAGTATTTT.

The rearrangement links TRBV5-1 to TRBJ1-1, with 7 bases matching TRBD1. Looked up from germline, CDR1 is SGHRS and CDR2 is YFSETQ. The CDR3 is made up of 15 amino acids. After removal of 4 bases from V and 4 bases from J, the junction contained 10 bases not matched to a gene. Here the CDR3 DNA reads TGCGCCAGCAGCAAACTAGACAGGGTCGGCACTGAAGCTTTCTTT. Translating gives CASSKLDRVGTEAFF.

The rearrangement links TRBV9 to TRBJ2-3, with D uncertain. V was cut by 0 bases and J by 1 base, with 12 bases left in between. The CDR3 contains 16 residues. CDR1 and CDR2 (germline): SGDLS, YYNGEE. Here the CDR3 reads CASSVEAAVGTDTQYF. CDR3 DNA: TGTGCCAGCAGCGTAGAGGCGGCGGTGGGCACAGATACGCAGTATTTT.

Only a few counts were recorded for this clone. The chain combines TRBV5-1 with TRBJ2-7; D remains unclear. The germline V gene encodes CDR1 SGHRS and CDR2 YFSETQ. The length of the CDR3 is 11 residues. V gave up 1 base and J gave up 7 bases, with 6 bases separating them. The CDR3, as DNA: TGCGCCAGCAGCTTGTTGGAGGAGCAGTACTTC. Translating gives CASSLLEEQYF.

The chain links TRBV28 to TRBJ2-5, with TRBD2 as a possible D gene (6 bases). The V and J ends lost 3 bases and 6 bases respectively, with 17 bases between them. The germline CDR1 and CDR2 sequences are MDHEN and SYDVKM. CDR3 length equals 15 residues. CDR3 in DNA: TGTGCCAGCAGTTTCCCCGGGAGAGTGAGAAAGACCCAGTACTTC. This encodes CASSFPGRVRKTQYF.

The rearrangement links TRBV25-1 to TRBJ2-2; D gene unclear. Germline values: CDR1 MGHDK, CDR2 SYGVNS. V was shortened by 5 bases and J by 7 bases, with 8 bases between the two germline ends. There are 12 residues in the CDR3. The CDR3: CASSSRLGELFF. CDR3 nucleotides: TGTGCCAGCAGTTCCCGTCTCGGGGAGCTGTTTTTT.

This clone was detected a few times. Germline and junction disagree at one end, which may indicate a read error. The V gene is TRBV20-1, the J gene TRBJ2-7, with D perhaps matching TRBD1 (5 bases). The CDR3 spans 11 residues. CDR1 is DFQATT and CDR2 is SNEGSKA in the germline V gene (reference sequence). The CDR3 DNA sequence: TGCAGTGCGAGAGCCCAGGGCCAGGGGTACTTC. Its protein product is CSARAQGQGYF.

Only a few counts were recorded for this clone. The CDR3 region is CAWSDGRLNQPQHF. The CDR3 DNA reads TGTGCCTGGAGCGACGGCAGACTAAATCAGCCCCAGCATTTT. V gene TRBV30 combines with J gene TRBJ1-5; D call uncertain. Deletions cut 3 bases from V and 4 bases from J, with 13 bases between. The CDR3 contains 14 residues. Germline CDR1 GTSNPN, CDR2 SVGIG (reference sequence).

The CDR3 sequence is CASRARAGGGNEQFF. The CDR3 nucleotides read TGTGCCAGTAGGGCGAGAGCGGGAGGTGGGAATGAGCAGTTCTTC. The chain uses TRBV19 and TRBJ2-1, with 9 bases lining up with TRBD2. The CDR3 is 15 amino acids. J lost 7 bases, V lost 6 bases, and 10 bases had no gene match. The V gene's germline CDR1 is LNHDA and CDR2 SQIVND (reference sequence).